The present TCR beta chain was sequenced within a study of cytomegalovirus exposure and HLA in healthy donors. Whole-study results and caveats: Cytomegalovirus status was reportedly diagnosed by the classifier with high specificity and sensitivity. The listing of approximately 160 TCR beta chains classed them as cytomegalovirus-associated.

Remarks on this clone: What it binds is unknown.

This CDR3 has 16 amino acids. Between the trimmed V and J ends, which lost 4 bases and 7 bases, there was a span of 20 bases. Germline lookup yields CDR1 MNHEY and CDR2 SVGAGI. Libraries were prepared by immunoSEQ multiplex PCR; TCRdb keeps only in-frame clonotypes and omits some of them. The data contain some 350,000 clones, roughly 87% of them seen just once; the ten biggest clones take up about 1.2%. Donors were drawn from the 120-subject validation cohort, separate from the approximately 700-subject first cohort. This sequence originates from a woman younger than 45 in good health and CMV-seropositive. What was sequenced was PBMCs. The gene calls are TRBV6-5 and TRBJ2-1; perhaps TRBD1 as D (6 bases). CDR3 sequence reads: CASSLQGSTPGNEQFF. The CDR3 DNA reads as TGTGCCAGCAGTTTACAGGGATCGACCCCCGGTAATGAGCAGTTCTTC.